Listed below are T cell receptor beta chains from one sample, sequenced in a study of cytomegalovirus exposure and HLA in healthy donors. The method was immunoSEQ multiplex PCR; TCRdb's version includes in-frame clones alone and lacks a portion of them. The sample consists of some 140,000 clones, roughly three quarters of them appearing once. Sequencing was done on a sample of PBMCs. These receptors came from a man between 18 and 29 years old in good health and CMV-seronegative. The CDR3 runs from the conserved cysteine through the conserved F or W.

J gene: TRBJ1-5
V gene: TRBV6-1
CDR3 protein: CASRPSTGFSQPQHF

J gene: TRBJ1-4
V gene: TRBV5-6
CDR3 protein: CASSSGQGSNEKLFF

J gene: TRBJ2-3
V gene: TRBV4-3
CDR3 protein: CASRQRPGQDITDTQYF

J gene: TRBJ1-1
V gene: TRBV14
CDR3 protein: CASSQRTGMNTEAFF

J gene: TRBJ1-1
V gene: TRBV2
CDR3 protein: CASSGGGGPTEAFF

J gene: TRBJ1-4
V gene: TRBV30
CDR3 protein: CAWSTGIAEKLFF

J gene: TRBJ1-1
V gene: TRBV25-1
CDR3 protein: CATSRVGEAFF

J gene: TRBJ1-4
V gene: TRBV7-9
CDR3 protein: CASSLGARSNEKLFF

J gene: TRBJ2-7
V gene: TRBV5-1
CDR3 protein: CASSLEWQVSYEQYF

J gene: TRBJ2-7
V gene: TRBV27
CDR3 protein: CASKRAGVHEQYF

J gene: TRBJ2-7
V gene: TRBV13
CDR3 protein: CASTPGGSRGLYEQYF

J gene: TRBJ1-4
V gene: TRBV10-3
CDR3 protein: CAISDRTGSNEKLFF

J gene: TRBJ2-2
V gene: TRBV14
CDR3 protein: CASSPRPGVNTGELFF

J gene: TRBJ2-7
V gene: TRBV6-6
CDR3 protein: CASSYPQGLHEQYF

J gene: TRBJ1-3
V gene: TRBV7-6
CDR3 protein: CASSSPSGGNTIYF

J gene: TRBJ2-7
V gene: TRBV11-3
CDR3 protein: CASSETSGGQGGEQYF

J gene: TRBJ2-7
V gene: TRBV29-1
CDR3 protein: CSVGPGLTYEQYF

J gene: TRBJ2-7
V gene: TRBV7-9
CDR3 protein: CSSSPAASPKIYEQYF

J gene: TRBJ2-7
V gene: TRBV6-1
CDR3 protein: CASSDNRGDEQYF

J gene: TRBJ2-5
V gene: TRBV15
CDR3 protein: CATSGKTGDRETQYF

J gene: -
V gene: TRBV5-1
CDR3 protein: CASTGQGYEQYF

J gene: TRBJ1-2
V gene: TRBV2
CDR3 protein: CASSVRPNYSNYGYTF

J gene: TRBJ1-6
V gene: TRBV7-2
CDR3 protein: CASSLATASPLHF

J gene: TRBJ2-7
V gene: TRBV5-1
CDR3 protein: CASSPGQVDEQYF